Listed below are T cell receptor beta chains from one sample, sequenced in a study of naive and memory T cell subsets. Each CDR3 protein gets one entry after TCRdb re-called the 5' RACE reads with MiXCR. Of 58,000 or so distinct CDR3 sequences listed, 6.5% to 8.5% are singletons. Source of these receptors: a female donor in good health. The CDR3 runs from the conserved cysteine through the conserved F or W. The order of the fields is V gene, CDR3 length, J gene, D gene, CDR3 protein. D genes are given only for firm matches.

V: TRBV14
length: 16
J: TRBJ1-3
D: TRBD1
CDR3: CASSPTGISSGNTTYF

V: TRBV7-2
length: 15
J: TRBJ1-1
D: .
CDR3: CASSLAVVGREQAFF

V: TRBV21-1
length: 17
J: TRBJ2-1
D: .
CDR3: CASSHQGGVSVQNEQFF

V: TRBV7-2
length: 13
J: TRBJ1-5
D: TRBD1
CDR3: CASSGQGNQPQHF

V: TRBV4-1
length: 14
J: TRBJ1-2
D: .
CDR3: CASSRPDRNYGYTF

V: TRBV12-5
length: 15
J: TRBJ2-1
D: .
CDR3: CASRDTRPSYNEQFF

V: TRBV28
length: 13
J: TRBJ2-7
D: .
CDR3: CASSLGTGWEQYF

V: TRBV18
length: 15
J: TRBJ2-3
D: TRBD1
CDR3: CASSPSDRGTDTQYF

V: TRBV9
length: 15
J: TRBJ1-1
D: TRBD1
CDR3: CASSVGQGAVTEAFF

V: TRBV11-2
length: 15
J: TRBJ1-5
D: .
CDR3: CASSLYGNSNQPQHF

V: TRBV24-1
length: 11
J: TRBJ2-5
D: .
CDR3: CATSDAETQYF

V: TRBV10-3
length: 15
J: TRBJ2-3
D: TRBD2
CDR3: CAISDAGGRTDTQYF

V: TRBV13
length: 13
J: TRBJ2-2
D: .
CDR3: CASRLTGTGELFF

V: TRBV27
length: 19
J: TRBJ2-5
D: TRBD1
CDR3: CASSFTGTMTDRGHETQYF

V: TRBV5-1
length: 15
J: TRBJ1-4
D: .
CDR3: CASSLGAGQNEKLFF

V: TRBV9
length: 13
J: TRBJ1-6
D: .
CDR3: CASSPGPNSPLHF

V: TRBV6-1
length: 14
J: TRBJ2-2
D: .
CDR3: CASSDSLAAGELFF

V: TRBV7-9
length: 10
J: TRBJ2-7
D: .
CDR3: CASSFGEQYF

V: TRBV6-5
length: 16
J: TRBJ1-5
D: TRBD1
CDR3: CASSYSPNRGNQPQHF

V: TRBV30
length: 13
J: TRBJ2-7
D: .
CDR3: CAWSRGIPYEQYF

V: TRBV2
length: 13
J: TRBJ1-2
D: .
CDR3: CASTWSPVGGYTF

V: TRBV6-1
length: 12
J: TRBJ2-1
D: .
CDR3: CASSRLGNEQFF

V: TRBV27
length: 16
J: TRBJ2-1
D: .
CDR3: CASRAGVRSSYNEQFF

V: TRBV2
length: 12
J: TRBJ1-1
D: .
CDR3: CASSVIRAEAFF

V: TRBV20-1
length: 13
J: TRBJ1-2
D: TRBD1
CDR3: CSATPGQAYGYTF

V: TRBV9
length: 17
J: TRBJ2-6
D: .
CDR3: CASRGGDRHSGANVLTF

V: TRBV9
length: 15
J: TRBJ2-3
D: .
CDR3: CASSVEGVPTDTQYF

V: TRBV7-2
length: 15
J: TRBJ2-7
D: .
CDR3: CASSPPRGNSYEQYF

V: TRBV6-2/TRBV6-3
length: 15
J: TRBJ2-2
D: .
CDR3: CASREAGVNTGELFF

V: TRBV20-1
length: 16
J: TRBJ1-4
D: .
CDR3: CSASEFLEATNEKLFF

V: TRBV12-3/TRBV12-4
length: 15
J: TRBJ2-7
D: TRBD1
CDR3: CASSMTGQGINEQYF

V: TRBV11-2
length: 14
J: TRBJ2-7
D: TRBD2
CDR3: CASSRTSGAYEQYF

V: TRBV2
length: 12
J: TRBJ2-1
D: .
CDR3: CASGVHGRRNYF

V: TRBV20-1
length: 13
J: TRBJ1-5
D: .
CDR3: CSAKLGSNQPQHF

V: TRBV7-3
length: 16
J: TRBJ2-5
D: .
CDR3: CASSSRGRVKQETQYF

V: TRBV7-8
length: 17
J: TRBJ1-3
D: TRBD1
CDR3: CASSLQITGGPGNTIYF

V: TRBV11-1
length: 14
J: TRBJ2-2
D: .
CDR3: CASSFGGLTGELFF

V: TRBV7-2
length: 13
J: TRBJ1-5
D: .
CDR3: CASSSTENQPQHF

V: TRBV4-1
length: 16
J: TRBJ1-2
D: .
CDR3: CASSQEPHASYYGYTF

V: TRBV7-9
length: 15
J: TRBJ2-2
D: .
CDR3: CASSYGAGNTGELFF

V: TRBV4-2
length: 17
J: TRBJ2-5
D: TRBD2
CDR3: CASSRRTSGGAGETQYF

V: TRBV4-1
length: 13
J: TRBJ2-3
D: .
CDR3: CASSQVTTDTQYF

V: TRBV2
length: 14
J: TRBJ2-7
D: .
CDR3: CASRLAPASGEQYF

V: TRBV14
length: 13
J: TRBJ2-3
D: .
CDR3: CASSQDRTDTQYF

V: TRBV4-3
length: 14
J: TRBJ1-2
D: .
CDR3: CASTKTGTNYGYTF

V: TRBV29-1
length: 14
J: TRBJ2-6
D: .
CDR3: CSVVIHSGANVLTF

V: TRBV15
length: 15
J: TRBJ2-5
D: .
CDR3: CATSRVLALGETQYF

V: TRBV6-6
length: 13
J: TRBJ1-4
D: .
CDR3: CASSLDWNEKLFF

V: TRBV19
length: 16
J: TRBJ1-6
D: .
CDR3: CASSIGTSSYNSPLHF

V: TRBV20-1
length: 16
J: TRBJ1-5
D: .
CDR3: CSARVNWEQGTQPQHF

V: TRBV20-1
length: 13
J: TRBJ2-5
D: .
CDR3: CSARQGGVETQYF